This T cell receptor beta chain is drawn from a study of T cell repertoires in cytomegalovirus infection. About the study: In public TCR beta signatures, there were indications of both CMV infection and matching HLA type. Study-wide results and caveats: Cumulated frequencies of public TCR beta families served to identify carriers of CMV plus the relevant HLA. Ex vivo responses were dominated by HLA-C-restricted CMV-specific TCR beta clonotypes.

CDR1 is SGHTA, CDR2 FQGNSA, per germline. Trimming removed 7 bases from V and 4 bases from J, with 13 bases in between. The CDR3 is 13 residues long. TCRdb re-called the reads through MiXCR, storing one row per CDR3 protein. The table shows a few hundred thousand distinct CDR3 sequences, with 15% to 20% occurring only once. This clonotype was seen at least ten times. The antigen is not known. The sample comprised PBMCs. The TCR originated in a human donor in good health (CMV status not recorded). Some clones in this sample may be carry-over from other donors' samples. V gene TRBV7-2 combines with J gene TRBJ2-5; D possibly matches TRBD1 or TRBD2 (6 bases each). The CDR3 region is CASKGDFRETQYF. The DNA of the CDR3 is TGTGCCAGCAAGGGGGACTTTAGAGAGACCCAGTACTTC.